Below are 28 T cell receptor beta chains sequenced from a single sample in a study of Graves' ophthalmopathy and Graves' hyperthyroidism. Amplified material comprised TCR beta CDR3 regions derived from RNA transcripts. In the first round, RT-PCR was carried out with HTBI primers, and a multiplex PCR formed the second round. Each CDR3 protein gets one entry after TCRdb re-called the multiplex PCR reads with MiXCR. The sample includes over a million distinct CDR3 sequences, about 40% of them seen just once. Material for sequencing was peripheral blood or thyroid tissue (not recorded which). The receptors derive from an adult man with Graves' hyperthyroidism.

The chain couples TRBV10-2 to TRBJ2-7, with D perhaps TRBD1 (6 bases). Germline assignment: CDR1 WSHSY and CDR2 SAAADI. This CDR3 is built from 16 residues. The V end was cut by 3 bases, the J end by 6 bases, with 21 bases between. The CDR3 region is CASSEPRHRVGAEQYF. In DNA, the CDR3 is TGCGCCAGCAGTGAACCCCGGCACAGGGTAGGGGCCGAGCAGTACTTC.

This clonotype was counted many times. This chain connects TRBV10-3 to TRBJ2-7; the match to TRBD2 covers 8 bases. The CDR3 length is 16 residues. The germline V gene has CDR1 ENHRY and CDR2 SYGVKD. V was pared by 2 bases and J by 0 bases, with 6 bases of the junction left unmatched. The DNA for the CDR3 is TGTGCCATCAGTGAGGGTGTAGCGGGGATCTCCTACGAGCAGTACTTC. Protein product: CAISEGVAGISYEQYF.

Notes on this clonotype: A single base separates this from a much larger clone, so it may be a read error. V gene TRBV20-1 combines with J gene TRBJ1-6; tentatively, D is TRBD1 (5 bases). Germline assignment: CDR1 DFQATT and CDR2 SNEGSKA (reference sequence). The CDR3 consists of 12 residues. The DNA of the CDR3 is TGCAATGGAGGGTCAGGGAATTCACCCCTCCACTTT. As protein: CNGGSGNSPLHF.

This clonotype was seen more than once but under ten times. The chain links TRBV7-9 to TRBJ2-7; 9 bases map to TRBD2. This CDR3 has 13 amino acids. V gave up 10 bases and J gave up 1 base; unmatched junction bases: 5. Germline CDR1 SEHNR, CDR2 FQNEAQ (reference sequence). For the CDR3, the DNA is TGTGCCACGTCTAGCGGGGAATCCTACGAGCAGTACTTC. This gives the protein CATSSGESYEQYF.

The rearrangement links TRBV20-1 to TRBJ2-7, with 7 bases lining up with TRBD2. The CDR3 runs 14 residues. CDR1 DFQATT and CDR2 SNEGSKA come from the germline V gene (reference sequence). Losses at the gene ends were 2 bases for V and 1 base for J; bases not matched to a gene: 5. The CDR3 DNA sequence: TGCAGTGCTAGACCTCCGGGACTATCCTACGAGCAGTACTTC. Translated, it gives CSARPPGLSYEQYF.

J is TRBJ1-1 and V is TRBV7-2, with D maybe TRBD1 (5 bases). The CDR3 is 15 residues long. V was shortened by 1 base and J by 1 base, with 10 bases between the two germline ends. Germline V gene data show CDR1 as SGHTA and CDR2 as FQGNSA. The CDR3 nucleotides are TGTGCCAGCAGCTTAGTCGGGGCCGCGAACACTGAAGCTTTCTTT. This codes for CASSLVGAANTEAFF.

The J gene is TRBJ2-7, the V gene TRBV5-1; 9 positions match TRBD2. With 3 bases clipped from V and 0 bases from J, the junction kept 7 bases outside the gene matches. This CDR3 contains 16 residues. Germline V gene data show CDR1 as SGHRS and CDR2 as YFSETQ. The CDR3 sequence is CASSWTRSGSSYEQYF. CDR3 nucleotides: TGCGCCAGCAGCTGGACCCGTAGCGGGAGCTCCTACGAGCAGTACTTC. Based on the CDR3 plus reference TRBV5-1 and TRBJ2-7, the full variable domain is KAGVTQTPRYLIKTRGQQVTLSCSPISGHRSVSWYQQTPGQGLQFLFEYFSETQRNKGNFPGRFSGRQFSNSRSEMNVSTLELGDSALYLCASSWTRSGSSYEQYFGPGTRLTVT.

The chain has TRBV15 and TRBJ1-5; 8 bases line up with TRBD1. V lost 9 bases to trimming and J lost 6 bases; unmatched junction nucleotides: 10. Germline CDR1 is LNHNV and CDR2 is YYDKDF (reference sequence). The CDR3 covers 14 residues. In DNA form, the CDR3 reads TGTGCCACAGCAATCACAGGGGGGGGTCAGCCCCAGCATTTT. It translates to CATAITGGGQPQHF. Full variable domain (missing parts from reference TRBV15 and TRBJ1-5): DAMVIQNPRYQVTQFGKPVTLSCSQTLNHNVMYWYQQKSSQAPKLLFHYYDKDFNNEADTPDNFQSRRPNTSFCFLDIRSPGLGDTAMYLCATAITGGGQPQHFGDGTRLSIL.

This chain uses TRBV25-1 with TRBJ1-5; D gene uncertain. The CDR3 is 14 residues long. CDR1 and CDR2 (germline): MGHDK, SYGVNS. Trimming left V 8 bases short and J 0 bases short, with 11 bases between. DNA of the CDR3: TGTGCCAGCTTAGGAGGCTTTAGCAATCAGCCCCAGCATTTT. Translated, it gives CASLGGFSNQPQHF.

This chain joins TRBV24-1 and TRBJ2-7, with 7 bases that match TRBD1. The germline gives CDR1 KGHDR, CDR2 SFDVKD. This CDR3 is built from 13 residues. The trim removed 7 bases at V and 4 bases at J, leaving 6 bases unmatched. The CDR3: CATRPTGAYEQYF. The CDR3, as DNA: TGTGCCACCAGACCCACAGGGGCGTACGAGCAGTACTTC.

This clonotype occurred many times. The rearrangement joins TRBV19 to TRBJ1-6; no clear D gene. V lost 5 bases to trimming and J lost 0 bases, with 8 bases between them. The germline V gene encodes CDR1 LNHDA and CDR2 SQIVND (reference sequence). The CDR3 runs 15 residues. CDR3: CASSLGYSYNSPLHF. CDR3 DNA: TGTGCCAGTAGTCTGGGCTACTCCTATAATTCACCCCTCCACTTT.

The chain combines TRBV10-3 with TRBJ1-2; D ambiguous. The CDR3 consists of 13 residues. CDR1 is ENHRY and CDR2 is SYGVKD in the germline V gene. With 8 bases removed from V and 0 bases from J, the gap between germline ends came to 10 bases. The CDR3 nucleotides are TGTGCCATCGGTCCAGGCGCTAACTATGGCTACACCTTC. It yields the protein CAIGPGANYGYTF.

The V and J genes are TRBV4-3 and TRBJ2-2; D unresolved. Trimming took 1 base from V and 9 from J, leaving 6 bases between them. This CDR3 is 12 amino acids long. The germline CDR1 and CDR2 sequences are LGHNA and YSLEER. CDR3 loop: CASSQGSRELFF. The CDR3 DNA reads as TGCGCCAGCAGCCAAGGTTCTAGGGAGCTGTTTTTT.

This clonotype was counted a few times. V and J are TRBV20-1 and TRBJ2-2, with 10 bases matching TRBD2. With 1 base clipped from V and 4 bases from J, the junction kept 9 bases outside the gene matches. In germline, CDR1 is DFQATT, CDR2 SNEGSKA (reference sequence). This CDR3 has 17 amino acids. The DNA of the CDR3 is TGCAGTGCTAGAGGGAGTAAGCGGGAGGGCGGCACCGGGGAGCTGTTTTTT. This sequence encodes CSARGSKREGGTGELFF.

This clonotype was seen at least ten times. CDR3 amino acids: CASKPGQGFREQYF. The CDR3 coding sequence is TGTGCCAGCAAGCCGGGACAGGGCTTTCGAGAGCAGTACTTC. V is TRBV7-2 and J is TRBJ2-7, with 9 bases fitting TRBD1. The CDR3 runs 14 residues. CDR1 SGHTA and CDR2 FQGNSA come from the germline V gene. V dropped 7 bases and J dropped 7; count of bases not matched to a gene: 11. Looking up the rest from reference TRBV7-2 and TRBJ2-7 gives the full variable domain: GAGVSQSPSNKVTEKGKDVELRCDPISGHTALYWYRQSLGQGLEFLIYFQGNSAPDKSGLPSDRFSAERTGGSVSTLTIQRTQQEDSAVYLCASKPGQGFREQYFGPGTRLTVT.

In its sample, this clonotype was seen a few times. This CDR3 is CASSLASSGANVLTF. The CDR3 DNA is TGTGCCAGCAGCTTGGCCAGCTCTGGGGCCAACGTCCTGACTTTC. The chain employs TRBV7-2 and TRBJ2-6; D gene unclear. CDR1 SGHTA and CDR2 FQGNSA come from the germline V gene. The V and J ends lost 3 bases and 0 bases respectively, with 6 bases between them. The CDR3 loop spans 15 amino acids.

This clonotype was recorded at least ten times. The chain couples TRBV10-3 to TRBJ2-2; TRBD1 matches 7 bases. This CDR3 region has 15 residues. Germline loops: CDR1 ENHRY, CDR2 SYGVKD. J lost 0 bases, V lost 4 bases, and 2 bases had no gene match. The CDR3 protein is CAISGGGANTGELFF. CDR3 bases: TGTGCCATCAGTGGAGGGGGCGCGAACACCGGGGAGCTGTTTTTT.

The V call is TRBV7-6, the J call TRBJ2-2; the D gene could be TRBD1 or TRBD2 (6 bases each). Trimming left V 2 bases short and J 9 bases short, with 10 bases between. Germline V gene sequence: CDR1 SGHVS, CDR2 FNYEAQ. The CDR3 runs 13 residues. The CDR3 sequence is CASSLLGGRELFF. In DNA form, the CDR3 reads TGTGCCAGCAGCTTATTGGGGGGCAGGGAGCTGTTTTTT.

This clonotype was seen ten or more times. The chain couples TRBV11-2 to TRBJ2-5; D is possibly TRBD2 (6 bases). Germline-derived CDR1 and CDR2 are SGHAT and FQNNGV. V was cut by 5 bases and J by 7 bases, with 14 bases left in between. The CDR3 length is 13 residues. The CDR3 here is CASSLGEVATQYF. CDR3 sequence (DNA): TGTGCCAGCAGCCTAGGGGAGGTAGCGACCCAGTACTTC.

This chain connects TRBV9 to TRBJ1-2, with D unresolved. This CDR3 comprises 14 residues. V lost 4 bases, J lost 5 bases, and 15 bases lay in between. Per the germline V gene, CDR1 is SGDLS and CDR2 is YYNGEE. The CDR3 loop is CASSPPGAIYGYTF. DNA of the CDR3: TGTGCCAGCAGCCCCCCAGGTGCCATTTATGGCTACACCTTC.

V and J are TRBV10-2 and TRBJ1-2; D is unresolved. The germline V gene has CDR1 WSHSY and CDR2 SAAADI. Trimming removed 2 bases at V and 8 bases at J, with 15 bases between. This CDR3 is 14 amino acids long. The CDR3 DNA sequence: TGCGCCAGCAGTGAGGTTTTGTCAGGACGCGGCTACACCTTC. This gives the protein CASSEVLSGRGYTF.

The table lists this clonotype with a count of one. This chain links TRBV29-1 with TRBJ2-5; D assignment may be TRBD1 or TRBD2 (6 bases each). There are 15 residues in the CDR3. Trimming removed 4 bases at V and 4 bases at J, with 19 bases between. The germline gives CDR1 SQVTM, CDR2 ANQGSEA. In nucleotides, the CDR3 is TGCAGCGTTGGGATCAGGGGTGCGGAGGGAGAGACCCAGTACTTC. Its protein product is CSVGIRGAEGETQYF.

This clonotype was seen ten or more times. In DNA form, the CDR3 reads TGTGCCAGCAGCGTAGAATGGGGAGATGACACTGAAGCTTTCTTT. Encoded protein: CASSVEWGDDTEAFF. The chain is built from TRBV9 and TRBJ1-1; no clear D. V was cut by 0 bases and J by 3 bases, with 12 bases left in between. From germline, CDR1 is SGDLS and CDR2 YYNGEE. CDR3 length: 15 amino acids.

Points on this clonotype: A much more abundant neighbour one base away suggests this may be a read error. The gene calls are TRBV10-1 and TRBJ2-5; 10 bases agree with TRBD1. In germline, CDR1 is WNHNN, CDR2 SYGVQD (reference sequence). The CDR3 covers 14 residues. The CDR3 protein is CASGPGQGIETPYF. CDR3 sequence (DNA): TGCGCCAGCGGCCCGGGACAGGGGATCGAGACCCCGTACTTC.

This clonotype was counted ten times or more. The J gene is TRBJ1-2, the V gene TRBV5-8, with D uncertain. Germline CDR1 SGHTS, CDR2 YDEGEE. V lost 3 bases and J lost 5, with 11 bases in between. CDR3 size: 13 residues. The DNA for the CDR3 is TGTGCCAGCAGCTCCTCCCCAGGATATGGCTACACCTTC. Protein sequence: CASSSSPGYGYTF.

This clonotype was observed many times. J is TRBJ1-4 and V is TRBV15; D remains ambiguous. Trimming pared 5 bases from V and 0 bases from J, leaving 19 bases between. In germline, CDR1 is LNHNV, CDR2 YYDKDF (reference sequence). This CDR3 region has 18 residues. CDR3 amino acids: CATSYHGPESSTNEKLFF. DNA of the CDR3: TGTGCCACCAGCTATCATGGGCCCGAATCCTCAACTAATGAAAAACTGTTTTTT.

Notes on this clonotype: A single base separates this from a much larger clone, so it may be a read error. The chain is built from TRBV19 and TRBJ1-1; unclear D gene. Germline V lookup: CDR1 LNHDA, CDR2 SQIVND (reference sequence). CDR3 length: 15 amino acids. V was pared by 3 bases and J by 0 bases, with 11 bases between. CDR3 nucleotide sequence: TGTGCCAGTAGTATGGATGGCAGCATGAACACTGAAGCTTTCTTT. Translated: CASSMDGSMNTEAFF.

Many counts were recorded for this clonotype. The chain recombines TRBV5-1 with TRBJ2-2; a possible D gene is TRBD1 (5 bases). V shed 0 bases and J shed 4 bases, with 10 bases lying between them. The germline gives CDR1 SGHRS, CDR2 YFSETQ. The CDR3 spans 15 residues. DNA for the CDR3: TGCGCCAGCAGCTTGGTCAGGGTTGGCACCGGGGAGCTGTTTTTT. Translating gives CASSLVRVGTGELFF. Based on the CDR3 plus reference TRBV5-1 and TRBJ2-2, the full variable domain is KAGVTQTPRYLIKTRGQQVTLSCSPISGHRSVSWYQQTPGQGLQFLFEYFSETQRNKGNFPGRFSGRQFSNSRSEMNVSTLELGDSALYLCASSLVRVGTGELFFGEGSRLTVL.